The 3 T cell receptor beta chains below come from one sample, sequenced in a study of shared clonotypes between healthy human individuals (TCRdb year 2020). Libraries were constructed by the immunoSEQ multiplex PCR assay. The clones in this table, taken by TCRdb from immuneACCESS, are in-frame only. Not every clone is retained; where verified, under half of the shortfall comes from an unresolved V gene, and the cause of the rest is unknown. This sample lists millions of clones; about 95% were detected once. 0.13% of the sample lies in the top ten. The material sequenced was naive CD4+ T cells sorted from blood. The sample's cell subset or site, from its label and the paper: CD45RA+ positively selected. These receptors were obtained from a man aged 18 to 30 in good health.

V and J are TRBV7-2 and TRBJ2-7; D is ambiguous. The CDR3 loop spans 15 amino acids. Germline V gene lookup returns CDR1 SGHTA and CDR2 FQGNSA. V lost 5 bases to trimming and J lost 4 bases, with 18 bases between them. CDR3 in amino acids: CASSPSPGPTYEQYF. As DNA, the CDR3 is TGTGCCAGCAGCCCGAGTCCAGGCCCCACTTACGAGCAGTACTTC.

This chain connects TRBV6-5 to TRBJ2-1, with D possibly being TRBD1 or TRBD2 (6 bases each). CDR1 MNHEY and CDR2 SVGAGI come from the germline V gene. With 5 bases removed from V and 6 bases from J, the gap between germline ends came to 14 bases. This CDR3 has 14 residues. The CDR3 DNA is TGTGCCAGCAGTATCTCGCCGGGGGCCAATGAGCAGTTCTTC. This sequence encodes CASSISPGANEQFF.

Turning to this clone: The same CDR3 can be traced to other DNA sequences in this sample. This sequence joins TRBV18 and TRBJ1-5, with 10 bases identical to TRBD1. The CDR3 consists of 15 residues. Trimming at V came to 3 bases and at J to 5 bases, leaving 4 bases not matched to a gene. Germline-derived CDR1 and CDR2 are KGHSH and LQKENI. The CDR3 here is CASSPTGTGDQPQHF. CDR3 sequence (DNA): TGTGCCAGCTCACCCACCGGGACAGGGGATCAGCCCCAGCATTTT. The full variable domain, its missing parts supplied by reference TRBV18 and TRBJ1-5, is NAGVMQNPRHLVRRRGQEARLRCSPMKGHSHVYWYRQLPEEGLKFMVYLQKENIIDESGMPKERFSAEFPKEGPSILRIQQVVRGDSAAYFCASSPTGTGDQPQHFGDGTRLSIL.